Following are 29 T cell receptor beta chains from one sample sequenced in a study of blood T cell repertoires in COVID-19. TCRdb's copy holds only in-frame clones and misses some; the assay was immunoSEQ multiplex PCR. This sample has around 200,000 clones, with roughly nine tenths found just once. The source material was peripheral blood. These receptors were collected from a woman aged 55-75 years with COVID-19, enrolled during active disease.

V is TRBV9 and J is TRBJ2-5; no clear D. Per the germline V gene, CDR1 is SGDLS and CDR2 is YYNGEE. This CDR3 is built from 17 residues. Between the trimmed V and J ends, which lost 3 bases and 4 bases, there was a span of 22 bases. The CDR3 region is CASSALPTLDSSETQYF. Written as DNA, the CDR3 is TGTGCCAGCAGCGCCCTCCCTACCCTCGATTCCTCAGAGACCCAGTACTTC.

The CDR3 sequence is CAWSVGWETDTQYF. CDR3 DNA: TGTGCCTGGAGTGTAGGGTGGGAGACAGATACGCAGTATTTT. This chain joins TRBV30 and TRBJ2-3; D might be TRBD2 (5 bases). Trimming cost V 0 bases and J 3 bases, with 10 bases left between them. This CDR3 region has 14 residues. Germline values: CDR1 GTSNPN, CDR2 SVGIG (reference sequence).

In this sample, this clone turned up once. This rearrangement joins TRBV13 to TRBJ1-6, with D possibly matching TRBD1 (6 bases). Trimming pared 4 bases from V and 8 bases from J, leaving 18 bases between. Looked up from germline, CDR1 is PRHDT and CDR2 is FYEKMQ (reference sequence). The CDR3 is 16 residues long. The CDR3 is CASSSHSQGMYSPLHF. CDR3 sequence (DNA): TGTGCCAGCAGCTCTCACAGTCAGGGGATGTATTCACCCCTCCACTTT.

The genes are TRBV19 and TRBJ2-7; a weak D match, TRBD1 (6 bases). This CDR3 comprises 13 residues. CDR1 is LNHDA, CDR2 SQIVND, per germline (reference sequence). Trimming took off 8 bases at V and 2 bases at J, with 13 bases between the two ends. The CDR3, as DNA: TGTGCCAGTCGCCCGACAGGAACCTACGAGCAGTACTTC. This sequence encodes CASRPTGTYEQYF.

Here the CDR3 reads CASRTGTGAFF. In DNA form, the CDR3 reads TGTGCCAGCAGAACCGGGACAGGAGCTTTCTTT. The V and J genes are TRBV6-5 and TRBJ1-1; 8 nucleotides line up with TRBD1. With 6 bases clipped from V and 10 bases from J, the junction kept 4 bases outside the gene matches. Germline assignment: CDR1 MNHEY and CDR2 SVGAGI. The CDR3 sequence is 11 residues long.

This clone was observed a handful of times. Other DNA sequences in this specimen translate into the identical CDR3. The chain is built from TRBV18 and TRBJ1-5; no clear D gene. The germline CDR1 and CDR2 sequences are KGHSH and LQKENI. This CDR3 region has 15 residues. Trimming cost V 3 bases and J 7 bases, with 16 bases left between them. CDR3: CASSPGRGSTQPQHF. As DNA, the CDR3 is TGTGCCAGCTCACCGGGGAGAGGCAGTACCCAGCCCCAGCATTTT.

This chain uses TRBV7-9 with TRBJ1-6; D gene ambiguous. Trimming removed 5 bases at V and 5 bases at J, with 10 bases between. This CDR3 is 14 amino acids long. Germline V gene data show CDR1 as SEHNR and CDR2 as FQNEAQ (reference sequence). For the CDR3, the DNA is TGTGCCAGCAGCCGACGGGATGATAATTCACCCCTCCACTTT. It translates to CASSRRDDNSPLHF.

The rearrangement joins TRBV5-4 to TRBJ2-7, with D perhaps matching TRBD1 (6 bases). Looked up from germline, CDR1 is SGHNT and CDR2 is YYREEE (reference sequence). V lost 4 bases to trimming and J lost 5 bases, with 10 bases between them. This CDR3 comprises 12 residues. CDR3 sequence: CASSRTVNEQYF. Here the CDR3 DNA reads TGTGCCAGCAGCCGGACAGTAAACGAGCAGTACTTC.

This sequence joins TRBV28 and TRBJ1-1, with D tentatively TRBD1 (6 bases). CDR1 and CDR2 from the germline V gene are MDHEN and SYDVKM. This CDR3 spans 14 amino acids. V was cut by 5 bases and J by 4 bases, with 14 bases left in between. CDR3 amino acids: CASSRPRGTTEAFF. The CDR3 coding sequence is TGTGCCAGCAGTCGCCCGAGGGGGACCACTGAAGCTTTCTTT. Full variable domain (remainder filled in from reference TRBV28 and TRBJ1-1): DVKVTQSSRYLVKRTGEKVFLECVQDMDHENMFWYRQDPGLGLRLIYFSYDVKMKEKGDIPEGYSVSREKKERFSLILESASTNQTSMYLCASSRPRGTTEAFFGQGTRLTVV.

This chain joins TRBV25-1 and TRBJ2-2; D uncertain. The CDR3 is 12 amino acids. Germline V gene sequence: CDR1 MGHDK, CDR2 SYGVNS. V lost 7 bases and J 6 bases, leaving 9 bases between the germline ends. CDR3 nucleotides: TGTGCCAGCATGAGTATCTCCGGGGAGCTGTTTTTT. Translated, it gives CASMSISGELFF.

This clone was seen more than once but under ten times. The chain is built from TRBV7-2 and TRBJ2-1; possible D gene TRBD1, 5 bases. V lost 0 bases, J lost 1 base, and 19 bases lay in between. This CDR3 is 19 amino acids long. The V gene's germline CDR1 is SGHTA and CDR2 FQGNSA. CDR3 DNA sequence: TGTGCCAGCAGCTTAGCACGGCAGGGTCTCCTATCATCCTACAATGAGCAGTTCTTC. It encodes CASSLARQGLLSSYNEQFF.

This chain links TRBV6-4 with TRBJ1-2, with D unclear. The germline CDR1 and CDR2 sequences are MRHNA and SNTAGT. The V end was cut by 8 bases, the J end by 10 bases, with 17 bases between. CDR3 length: 12 residues. As DNA, the CDR3 is TGTGCCAGCTCAGAGACTGGTGTCGACTACACCTTC. The encoded protein is CASSETGVDYTF.

This chain joins TRBV4-1 and TRBJ2-1, with 11 bases identical to TRBD2. This CDR3 has 18 amino acids. V lost 4 bases and J lost 9; bases outside the gene matches: 17. The germline V gene has CDR1 MGHRA and CDR2 YSYEKL. CDR3 protein: CASSRFVSTTSGVGEQFF. CDR3 DNA sequence: TGCGCCAGCAGCCGCTTCGTCAGTACGACTAGCGGGGTGGGTGAGCAGTTCTTC.

The chain recombines TRBV4-2 with TRBJ1-2, with a weak D call TRBD1 (6 bases). There are 15 residues in the CDR3. CDR1 and CDR2 (germline): LGHNA, YNFKEQ. V lost 3 bases and J 5 bases, leaving 16 bases between the germline ends. CDR3 residues: CASSQPGTGQYGYTF. CDR3 bases: TGTGCCAGCAGCCAGCCGGGGACGGGACAATATGGCTACACCTTC.

This sequence joins TRBV19 and TRBJ1-2; D unresolved. The CDR3 spans 15 residues. Trimming left V 4 bases short and J 2 bases short, with 14 bases between. The germline V gene encodes CDR1 LNHDA and CDR2 SQIVND (reference sequence). The CDR3 loop is CASSTDGSSNYGYTF. The CDR3 nucleotides read TGTGCCAGTAGTACCGACGGGTCTTCCAACTATGGCTACACCTTC.

The rearrangement links TRBV7-2 to TRBJ1-2, with TRBD1 matching 10 bases. The V gene's germline CDR1 is SGHTA and CDR2 FQGNSA. J was trimmed by 7 bases and V by 4 bases; bases with no gene match: 9. The CDR3 has 15 residues. The CDR3: CASSSDRGRMGGYTF. The CDR3 nucleotides read TGTGCCAGCAGCTCCGACAGGGGGCGCATGGGTGGCTACACCTTC.

This chain links TRBV6-5 with TRBJ1-6; D may be TRBD1 (6 bases). The CDR3 is 14 amino acids. The germline CDR1 and CDR2 sequences are MNHEY and SVGAGI. V was clipped by 7 bases and J by 6 bases, with 13 bases between them. The CDR3 region is CASTLGAANSPLHF. The CDR3 DNA reads as TGTGCCAGCACCTTGGGGGCTGCTAATTCACCCCTCCACTTT.

The rearrangement links TRBV7-2 to TRBJ2-7, with D possibly being TRBD2 (5 bases). V was cut by 5 bases and J by 3 bases, with 17 bases left in between. The CDR3 has 15 amino acids. CDR1 and CDR2 from the germline V gene are SGHTA and FQGNSA. In DNA form, the CDR3 reads TGTGCCAGCAGCCTAGGACTGGCTGCTAACTACGAGCAGTACTTC. This translates into CASSLGLAANYEQYF.

As regards this clone: Germline is not matched at one junction end, which may reflect a read error. V and J are TRBV6-6 and TRBJ1-1; D unclear. The CDR3 is 8 amino acids. Germline-derived CDR1 and CDR2 are MNHNY and SVGAGI (reference sequence). The CDR3 DNA sequence: TGTGCCAGCAGTCTTCCTCTCTTT. Its translation: CASSLPLF.

The J gene is TRBJ2-2, the V gene TRBV29-1; weak D call: TRBD1 (5 bases). Trimming left V 5 bases short and J 6 bases short, with 10 bases between. The CDR3 extends over 12 amino acids. Germline values: CDR1 SQVTM, CDR2 ANQGSEA. Written as DNA, the CDR3 is TGCAGCGTTTCAGGGATTCCCGGGGAGCTGTTTTTT. Translating it yields CSVSGIPGELFF.

CDR3 sequence (DNA): TGTGCCAGTAGCATCGGCCAGGGGGCGCGAAATTCACCCCTCCACTTT. Translating it yields CASSIGQGARNSPLHF. The rearrangement joins TRBV19 to TRBJ1-6, with 8 bases matching TRBD1. This CDR3 has 16 residues. Per the germline V gene, CDR1 is LNHDA and CDR2 is SQIVND (reference sequence). Trimming removed 6 bases from V and 7 bases from J; junction bases left unmatched: 11.

The J gene is TRBJ1-5, the V gene TRBV6-5; no clear D. Trimming shortened V by 0 bases and J by 5 bases, and 11 bases separated the two germline ends. The CDR3 length is 15 residues. Germline CDR1 and CDR2: MNHEY and SVGAGI. The CDR3 DNA sequence: TGTGCCAGCAGTTACTCGTTCGGGAGGGATCAGCCCCAGCATTTT. This gives the protein CASSYSFGRDQPQHF.

The J gene is TRBJ2-1, the V gene TRBV19; D might be TRBD1 (7 bases). The CDR3 covers 13 residues. Germline CDR1 is LNHDA and CDR2 is SQIVND (reference sequence). The V end lost 9 bases, the J end lost 8 bases, and 17 bases lay between the germline ends. The CDR3 sequence: CARRQGLAYEQFF. In DNA, the CDR3 is TGTGCCAGACGACAGGGACTGGCATATGAGCAGTTCTTC.

This clone was detected only once. The chain recombines TRBV2 with TRBJ2-7; perhaps TRBD1 as D (6 bases). Germline CDR1 reads SNHLY; CDR2 reads FYNNEI. The V gene lost 5 bases and the J gene lost 4 bases, with 9 bases spanning the gap. The CDR3 consists of 12 residues. The CDR3 loop reads CASSPQGYEQYF. In DNA, the CDR3 is TGTGCCAGCAGTCCCCAGGGGTACGAGCAGTACTTC. Variable domain in full (rest from reference TRBV2 and TRBJ2-7): EPEVTQTPSHQVTQMGQEVILRCVPISNHLYFYWYRQILGQKVEFLVSFYNNEISEKSEIFDDQFSVERPDGSNFTLKIRSTKLEDSAMYFCASSPQGYEQYFGPGTRLTVT.

This clone was detected only a few times. This chain links TRBV19 with TRBJ2-7; 9 nucleotides agree with TRBD1. The CDR3 has 15 residues. Germline CDR1 LNHDA, CDR2 SQIVND (reference sequence). Trimming at V came to 6 bases and at J to 4 bases, leaving 10 bases not matched to a gene. In DNA form, the CDR3 reads TGTGCCAGTAGGATGAGTGGACAGGGGAAATACGAGCAGTACTTC. It specifies CASRMSGQGKYEQYF.

The V and J genes are TRBV5-1 and TRBJ1-1; TRBD1 agrees at 9 bases. The CDR3 is made up of 12 amino acids. In germline, CDR1 is SGHRS, CDR2 YFSETQ. Trimming cost V 3 bases and J 7 bases; bases outside gene matches: 1. The CDR3 coding sequence is TGCGCCAGCAGCTGGACAGGGGATGAAGCTTTCTTT. It is translated as CASSWTGDEAFF.

Here the CDR3 reads CASSSYRGLYNEQFF. CDR3 coding DNA: TGTGCCAGCAGCTCCTACAGGGGCCTCTACAATGAGCAGTTCTTC. The chain joins TRBV7-3 to TRBJ2-1; 7 bases align to TRBD1. Trimming took 4 bases from V and 3 from J; bases not matched to a gene: 6. CDR3 length equals 15 residues. Looked up from germline, CDR1 is SGHTA and CDR2 is FQGTGA. Full variable domain (missing parts from reference TRBV7-3 and TRBJ2-1): GAGVSQTPSNKVTEKGKYVELRCDPISGHTALYWYRQSLGQGPEFLIYFQGTGAADDSGLPNDRFFAVRPEGSVSTLKIQRTERGDSAVYLCASSSYRGLYNEQFFGPGTRLTVL.

This chain joins TRBV20-1 and TRBJ1-5; D unclear. Trimming removed 3 bases from V and 3 bases from J, with 12 bases in between. CDR1 is DFQATT, CDR2 SNEGSKA, per germline (reference sequence). This CDR3 has 14 amino acids. The CDR3 protein is CSASLSRDNQPQHF. The CDR3 nucleotides are TGCAGTGCTAGTCTGTCGAGGGACAATCAGCCCCAGCATTTT.

This clone showed up just a few times. The V call is TRBV7-2, the J call TRBJ1-6, with D unresolved. CDR1 and CDR2 from the germline V gene are SGHTA and FQGNSA. Trimming removed 2 bases from V and 4 bases from J, with 9 bases in between. The CDR3 is made up of 15 amino acids. CDR3 nucleotides: TGTGCCAGCAGCTTACCTGTTTCGTATAATTCACCCCTCCACTTT. Its translation is CASSLPVSYNSPLHF.